The present entry profiles one T cell receptor beta chain with its context. Its target is not known. Naive-designated CD8 cells lacked CD45RO, were positively enriched for CCR7, and omitted terminally differentiated effector memory CD45RA+ cells. CDR1 and CDR2 from the germline V gene are MNHEY and SMNVEV (reference sequence). V shed 3 bases and J 3 bases; nucleotides not matched to a gene: 12. This CDR3 region has 17 residues. The data were obtained in a study of shared clonotypes between healthy human individuals. Study-level points and caveats: Sampling covered nothing but blood. Tissue TCR repertoires likely differ from those found in blood.

Here immunoSEQ multiplex PCR was the method, and the copy in TCRdb shows in-frame clones only, minus some. The top ten hold 0.9% to 1.4% of the sample, which has millions of clones, roughly 95% seen once. The chain couples TRBV27 to TRBJ2-5, with TRBD2 identical over 8 bases. The clonotype originates from a man between 18 and 35 years old in good health. The sample was naive CD8+ T cells sorted from blood. CDR3 DNA sequence: TGTGCCAGCAGTTTCCAAAGGACTAGCCATGAAGAAGAGACCCAGTACTTC. Its translation is CASSFQRTSHEEETQYF.